The rows below give T cell receptor beta chains drawn from one sample of a study of cytomegalovirus exposure and HLA in healthy donors. Assay used: immunoSEQ multiplex PCR; TCRdb lists only in-frame clones, some missing. The table for this sample gives about 150,000 clones. The sample comprised PBMCs. These receptors all stem from a woman aged 45-65 years in good health and CMV-seronegative. CDR3s include the opening cysteine and the closing phenylalanine or tryptophan. The D gene is left open where the match is weak.

-	TRBV9	TRBJ1-6	TGTGCCAGCAGTCTCCGGGGGGCCGAGAATTCACCCCTCCACTTT	CASSLRGAENSPLHF
-	TRBV2	TRBJ2-7	TGTGCCAGCAGTGAGAGGGAAGTCGAGCAGTACTTC	CASSEREVEQYF
-	TRBV28	TRBJ2-7	TGTGCCAGCAGTCCGCCGGGACTCATTTACGAGCAGTACTTC	CASSPPGLIYEQYF
TRBD2	TRBV5-1	TRBJ2-5	TGCGCCAGCAGCTTGGGACTAGCAGAGACCCAGTACTTC	CASSLGLAETQYF
TRBD1	TRBV6-1	TRBJ2-7	TGTGCCAGCAGTGAAGTCGAACAGGGGATGTACGAGCAGTACTTC	CASSEVEQGMYEQYF
TRBD1	TRBV5-1	TRBJ1-2	TGCGCCAGCAGCTTGGGACAGGGAGACGGCTACACCTTC	CASSLGQGDGYTF
-	TRBV5-1	TRBJ1-1	TGCGCCAGCAGCTTGGAACTTCCGAACACTGAAGCTTTCTTT	CASSLELPNTEAFF
-	TRBV7-2	TRBJ1-5	TGTGCCAGCAGCCCCCTCCGTGAGGCCAATCAGCCCCAGCATTTT	CASSPLREANQPQHF
-	TRBV7-2	TRBJ2-1	TGTGCCAGCAGCCAAAGGGGTTTTTCGGACAATGAGCAGTTCTTC	CASSQRGFSDNEQFF
-	TRBV18	TRBJ2-2	TGTGCCAGCTCACCACAGGGGCAGAACACCGGGGAGCTGTTTTTT	CASSPQGQNTGELFF
TRBD1	TRBV9	TRBJ1-3	TGTGCCAGCAGCGTAGTTGGGACAGGCGGCAGCTCTGGAAACACCATATATTTT	CASSVVGTGGSSGNTIYF
TRBD1	TRBV7-8	TRBJ1-5	TGTGCCAGCAGCTTGGAGGGGGGACAGTATCAGCCCCAGCATTTT	CASSLEGGQYQPQHF
-	TRBV7-2	TRBJ2-6	TGTGCCAGCAGCTACACGAATGGGGCCAACGTCCTGACTTTC	CASSYTNGANVLTF
TRBD1	TRBV7-2	TRBJ2-7	TGTGCCAGCAGCGTTTGGACAGGGGGCCACTACGAGCAGTACTTC	CASSVWTGGHYEQYF
TRBD1	TRBV28	TRBJ1-5	TGTGCCAGCAGTCAGGGGACAGGGGATCAGCCCCAGCATTTT	CASSQGTGDQPQHF
-	TRBV6-6	TRBJ1-2	TGTGCCAGCAGTTACCTAGGGGGAGGCTACACCTTC	CASSYLGGGYTF
TRBD2	TRBV2	TRBJ2-3	TGTGCCAGCAGCGCGACTAGCGGGAGCGCGGATACGCAGTATTTT	CASSATSGSADTQYF
-	TRBV19	TRBJ2-7	TGTGCCAGTAGTATATCTTCTAGCAACTCCTACGAGCAGTACTTC	CASSISSSNSYEQYF
TRBD2	TRBV7-9	TRBJ2-5	TGTGCCAGCAGCCCGACGGGACTAGCAGAGACCCAGTACTTC	CASSPTGLAETQYF
TRBD2	TRBV7-9	TRBJ2-3	TGTGCCAGCAGCTTACAGCCCGGGGGGGGAGGCCTAGATACGCAGTATTTT	CASSLQPGGGGLDTQYF
-	TRBV13	TRBJ1-1	TGTGCCAGCGGGGCTCGGGACACTGAAGCTTTCTTT	CASGARDTEAFF
TRBD1	TRBV5-1	TRBJ1-5	TGCGCCAGCAGCTTAGACGGGACAGTTGACAATCAGCCCCAGCATTTT	CASSLDGTVDNQPQHF
-	TRBV2	TRBJ2-2	TGTGCCAGCAGTCCCACTACGTCGGACACCGGGGAGCTGTTTTTT	CASSPTTSDTGELFF
-	TRBV7-9	TRBJ1-2	TGTGCCAGCACCGACACCTATGGCTACACCTTC	CASTDTYGYTF
TRBD1	TRBV2	TRBJ1-6	TGTGCCAGCAGTGACAGGGGGTCGCGAATTTCACCCCTCCACTTT	CASSDRGSRISPLHF
-	TRBV11-2	TRBJ2-7	TGTGCCAGCAGCTTTGCTGGGGGGTACGAGCAGTACTTC	CASSFAGGYEQYF
-	TRBV28	TRBJ1-2	TGTGCCAGCAGTTCCGTCGTGGGGGGGGGCTACACCTTC	CASSSVVGGGYTF
-	TRBV21-1	TRBJ1-1	TGTGCCAGCAGCAAAGAAAAATCTCGAAACATGAACACTGAAGCTTTCTTT	CASSKEKSRNMNTEAFF
-	TRBV6-5	TRBJ2-1	TGTGCCAGCAGTTACTCGGTAGTGAGGAATGAGCAGTTCTTC	CASSYSVVRNEQFF
-	TRBV11-3	TRBJ2-2	TGTGCCAGCAGCTTAGAGGGCGTTGGGGAGCTGTTTTTT	CASSLEGVGELFF
TRBD2	TRBV2	TRBJ2-2	TGTGCCAGCAGTCAAGCGGGAGTCAGAAACACCGGGGAGCTGTTTTTT	CASSQAGVRNTGELFF
-	TRBV7-7	TRBJ2-5	TGTGCCAGCAGCCCCGACAGTGCCCAAGAGACCCAGTACTTC	CASSPDSAQETQYF
-	TRBV18	TRBJ1-4	TGTGCCAGCTCACCAGTACCCAGGGGTATTAATGAAAAACTGTTTTTT	CASSPVPRGINEKLFF
TRBD2	TRBV4-2	TRBJ2-2	TGTGCCAGCAGCCAAGGACTTCTAGCGGGGGGGAACACCGGGGAGCTGTTTTTT	CASSQGLLAGGNTGELFF
TRBD1	TRBV9	TRBJ2-4	TGTGCCAGCAGCGTAGAGACAGGGGGCTTAAGAAACATTCAGTACTTC	CASSVETGGLRNIQYF
-	TRBV6-1	TRBJ1-2	TGTGCCAGCAGTGAGCGAACTAACTATGGCTACACCTTC	CASSERTNYGYTF
TRBD2	TRBV7-2	TRBJ2-2	TGTGCCAGCAGCTTAGCTACTAGCGGGCCCGGGGAGCTGTTTTTT	CASSLATSGPGELFF
-	TRBV30	TRBJ1-3	TGTGCCTGGAGTGCCCTACCCTCTGGAAACACCATATATTTT	CAWSALPSGNTIYF
TRBD2	TRBV29-1	TRBJ2-1	TGCAGCGTTCTCAGCGGGGGGGGTAATGAGCAGTTCTTC	CSVLSGGGNEQFF
TRBD1	TRBV7-2	TRBJ1-1	TGTGCCAGCAGCTTAGGGGACAGAAAAGCTTTCTTT	CASSLGDRKAFF
-	TRBV5-1	TRBJ1-6	TGCGCCAGCAGCTTAGAAGAGAATTCACCCCTCCACTTT	CASSLEENSPLHF
-	TRBV7-9	TRBJ2-1	TGTGCCAGCAGCTTAGTAGCTGAAGTGCTGTTCTTC	CASSLVAEVLFF
TRBD2	TRBV7-2	TRBJ2-7	TGTGCCAGCAGCCCAATGGGACTAGCGGGGGCCTACGAGCAGTACTTC	CASSPMGLAGAYEQYF
-	TRBV15	TRBJ2-7	TGTGCCACCAGCAGAGGGGCAGCAGCCCCACAACCACCCTACGAGCAGTACTTC	CATSRGAAAPQPPYEQYF
-	TRBV4-1	TRBJ1-5	TGCGCCAGCAGCCGCGGGGGGGGGAGCAATCAGCCCCAGCATTTT	CASSRGGGSNQPQHF
-	TRBV29-1	TRBJ2-3	TGCAGCGTTGAGGGTGGGGCGCCAGAATTTAGCACAGATACGCAGTATTTT	CSVEGGAPEFSTDTQYF
TRBD2	TRBV6-1	TRBJ2-1	TGTGCCAGCAGAGTGTGGGGGGGGTCCTACAATGAGCAGTTCTTC	CASRVWGGSYNEQFF
TRBD2	TRBV13	TRBJ2-7	TGTGCCAGCAGCTTTGCGGGAGGGAGCTCCTACGAGCAGTACTTC	CASSFAGGSSYEQYF